The present T cell receptor beta chain was sequenced within a study of T cells after posttransplantation cyclophosphamide. Broader study findings: Donor CD8+ memory clones often dominated recipient blood repertoires at later times.

Germline CDR1 is GTSNPN and CDR2 is SVGIG (reference sequence). The CDR3 sequence is 15 residues long. Trimming cost V 1 base and J 11 bases, with 20 bases left between them. In regard to this clone: The target antigen is unknown.

Sequencing was performed with immunoSEQ multiplex PCR; in TCRdb, only in-frame clones are kept and a portion is missing. The table includes tens of thousands of clones, 93% detected once. Material: PBMCs. The clonotype was recovered from a woman aged 25 to 39 in good health and a related stem cell transplant donor. The V call is TRBV30, the J call TRBJ1-4; D is ambiguous. Here the CDR3 DNA reads TGTGCCTGGAGTGCTGAAACGGCGCCTTCGCATAAACTGTTTTTT. Its protein product is CAWSAETAPSHKLFF.